The 12 T cell receptor beta chains presented below share a single source sample, sequenced in a study of T cell responses to AZD1222 COVID-19 vaccine. Repertoires were generated with immunoSEQ multiplex PCR, while TCRdb's copy carries only in-frame clones and drops some. The sample yields 70,000 or so clones, roughly 85% seen once. This material consisted of peripheral blood, taken 28 days after the second AZD1222 dose. These receptors all come from an adult who received the AZD1222 COVID-19 vaccine.

The chain links TRBV19 to TRBJ1-4; D is perhaps TRBD1 (5 bases). The germline V gene encodes CDR1 LNHDA and CDR2 SQIVND (reference sequence). The CDR3 is 12 residues long. Trimming took 8 bases from V and 7 from J, leaving 11 bases between them. CDR3 coding DNA: TGTGCCAGTGGGGCAGCCTTTGAAAAACTGTTTTTT. Translated: CASGAAFEKLFF. The full variable domain, completed using reference TRBV19 and TRBJ1-4, is DGGITQSPKYLFRKEGQNVTLSCEQNLNHDAMYWYRQDPGQGLRLIYYSQIVNDFQKGDIAEGYSVSREKKESFPLTVTSAQKNPTAFYLCASGAAFEKLFFGSGTQLSVL.

CDR3 loop: CASSPTPGQGRWNVEKLFF. As DNA, the CDR3 is TGTGCCAGCAGCCCTACCCCGGGACAGGGTCGTTGGAACGTTGAAAAACTGTTTTTT. The chain has TRBV27 and TRBJ1-4, with TRBD1 identical over 9 bases. CDR3 length: 19 residues. V dropped 6 bases and J dropped 7; count of bases not matched to a gene: 21. The germline V gene has CDR1 MNHEY and CDR2 SMNVEV (reference sequence). Looking up the rest from reference TRBV27 and TRBJ1-4 gives the full variable domain: EAQVTQNPRYLITVTGKKLTVTCSQNMNHEYMSWYRQDPGLGLRQIYYSMNVEVTDKGDVPEGYKVSRKEKRNFPLILESPSPNQTSLYFCASSPTPGQGRWNVEKLFFGSGTQLSVL.

The chain couples TRBV10-1 to TRBJ1-2; D uncertain. This CDR3 is 13 amino acids long. Germline CDR1 is WNHNN and CDR2 is SYGVQD (reference sequence). V was cut by 6 bases and J by 8 bases, with 16 bases left in between. DNA of the CDR3: TGCGCCAGCAGCGGACCGAGCTTTCCAGGCTACACCTTC. Translation: CASSGPSFPGYTF.

The V call is TRBV6-5, the J call TRBJ1-5; 7 nucleotides agree with TRBD1. This CDR3 is built from 15 residues. Germline V gene data show CDR1 as MNHEY and CDR2 as SVGAGI. With 9 bases clipped from V and 7 bases from J, the junction kept 15 bases outside the gene matches. This CDR3 is CASILRSGGNQPQHF. The CDR3 DNA reads as TGTGCCAGTATCCTCCGGTCAGGGGGGAACCAGCCCCAGCATTTT.

CDR3 bases: TGCGCCAGCAGCTTGGGGGATATGAACACTGAAGCTTTCTTT. Translation: CASSLGDMNTEAFF. The rearrangement joins TRBV5-1 to TRBJ1-1; D is unresolved. From germline, CDR1 is SGHRS and CDR2 YFSETQ. Trimming removed 0 bases at V and 0 bases at J, with 6 bases between. This CDR3 is 14 amino acids long.

The chain joins TRBV29-1 to TRBJ1-5, with D tentatively TRBD1 (6 bases). Looked up from germline, CDR1 is SQVTM and CDR2 is ANQGSEA. The CDR3 spans 13 residues. The V and J ends lost 7 bases and 8 bases respectively, with 18 bases between them. The CDR3 coding sequence is TGCAGCGCAGCGTCAGGGGCGGATGAGCCCCAGCATTTT. Translated, it gives CSAASGADEPQHF.

The chain combines TRBV11-3 with TRBJ2-3; D uncertain. The germline V gene has CDR1 SGHNT and CDR2 YENEEA. The CDR3 has 14 amino acids. Trimming took off 0 bases at V and 5 bases at J, with 9 bases between the two ends. The CDR3 loop reads CASSLEASRDTQYF. As DNA, the CDR3 is TGTGCCAGCAGCTTAGAGGCTTCGCGAGATACGCAGTATTTT.

The chain has TRBV10-1 and TRBJ2-3; 7 bases are shared with TRBD1. Per germline, CDR1 WNHNN and CDR2 SYGVQD (reference sequence). V dropped 1 base and J dropped 1; count of bases not matched to a gene: 2. The CDR3 covers 15 residues. The CDR3 loop is CASSELTGGTDTQYF. The CDR3 DNA sequence: TGCGCCAGCAGTGAGTTAACAGGGGGCACAGATACGCAGTATTTT.

The chain employs TRBV2 and TRBJ2-1, with TRBD2 matching 7 bases. The germline V gene has CDR1 SNHLY and CDR2 FYNNEI. The J segment lost 0 bases and the V segment lost 3 bases, leaving 8 bases of the junction unmatched. The CDR3 length is 17 residues. Written as DNA, the CDR3 is TGTGCCAGCAGTGAGGGAGCGGGGTCGAGCTCCTACAATGAGCAGTTCTTC. Protein product: CASSEGAGSSSYNEQFF.

This clone has only one observation. The gene calls are TRBV5-1 and TRBJ2-7; 12 nucleotides align to TRBD1. CDR3 length: 15 residues. CDR1 SGHRS and CDR2 YFSETQ come from the germline V gene. V was clipped by 0 bases and J by 7 bases; unmatched bases: 5. CDR3 coding DNA: TGCGCCAGCAGCTTGGCCAGGGACAGGGGGCGAGAGCAGTACTTC. Its protein product is CASSLARDRGREQYF.

The chain uses TRBV11-2 and TRBJ1-2; perhaps TRBD1 as D (5 bases). This CDR3 region has 14 residues. Germline V gene sequence: CDR1 SGHAT, CDR2 FQNNGV. Trimming cost V 5 bases and J 8 bases, with 18 bases left between them. As DNA, the CDR3 is TGTGCCAGCAGCCAATCGACAGCCCCGGGCGGCTACACCTTC. Residues: CASSQSTAPGGYTF.

The chain combines TRBV19 with TRBJ1-2, with D possibly matching TRBD1 (6 bases). Germline CDR1 is LNHDA and CDR2 is SQIVND (reference sequence). The CDR3 covers 16 residues. V dropped 4 bases and J dropped 7 bases, with 22 bases sitting between them. The CDR3 reads CASSRQEHPGRSGYTF. The CDR3 bases are TGTGCCAGTAGTAGACAGGAACACCCAGGAAGAAGTGGCTACACCTTC. Looking up the rest from reference TRBV19 and TRBJ1-2 gives the full variable domain: DGGITQSPKYLFRKEGQNVTLSCEQNLNHDAMYWYRQDPGQGLRLIYYSQIVNDFQKGDIAEGYSVSREKKESFPLTVTSAQKNPTAFYLCASSRQEHPGRSGYTFGSGTRLTVV.